This is a list of T cell receptor beta chains from one sample in a study of spatial heterogeneity in lung cancer. TCRdb re-derived calls from the 5' RACE reads in MiXCR, one entry per CDR3 protein. The data hold about 11,000 distinct CDR3 sequences, with 12% observed a single time. This specimen consisted of lung tumor tissue, obtained at surgery. The receptors were gathered from a female donor with early-stage non-small cell lung cancer. CDR3s include the opening cysteine and the closing phenylalanine or tryptophan.

cdr3_aa	v_call	j_call
CASSVEYNSPLHF	TRBV2	TRBJ1-6
CSAALGLAVTDTQYF	TRBV20-1	TRBJ2-3
CARGAGGGETQYF	TRBV6-1	TRBJ2-5
CASSLALREETQYF	TRBV7-9	TRBJ2-5
CASKTDRSYNEQFF	TRBV12-3/TRBV12-4	TRBJ2-1
CASSQQLGASEAFF	TRBV5-1	TRBJ1-1
CAFKQGFYEQYF	TRBV30	TRBJ2-7
CASNQGAGDEQFF	TRBV7-9	TRBJ2-1
CASSQDPATYNEQFF	TRBV4-3	TRBJ2-1
CASSPSGLASHEQFF	TRBV7-2	TRBJ2-1
CASSGWPTESNYEQYF	TRBV19	TRBJ2-7
CASSLGGSTNSPLHF	TRBV12-3/TRBV12-4	TRBJ1-6
CAWTLRRADEQYF	TRBV30	TRBJ2-7